Below are 7 T cell receptor beta chains sequenced from a single sample in a study of Tregs in tolerant kidney transplant recipients. Assay used: immunoSEQ multiplex PCR; TCRdb lists only in-frame clones, some missing. This table has tens of thousands of clones, roughly 89% appearing once. The sequenced sample was CD4+ T cells from blood. The receptors shown here come from a human donor in good health.

The V and J genes are TRBV10-3 and TRBJ2-2; the D gene could be TRBD1 or TRBD2 (6 bases each). The CDR3 runs 14 residues. V was clipped by 8 bases and J by 2 bases, with 12 bases between them. Germline-derived CDR1 and CDR2 are ENHRY and SYGVKD. CDR3 sequence (DNA): TGTGCCATCCCCCGGGGGCCCAACACCGGGGAGCTGTTTTTT. It is translated as CAIPRGPNTGELFF.

The V gene is TRBV4-3, the J gene TRBJ1-3; unclear D gene. CDR3 size: 14 residues. Trimming stripped 4 bases from V and 4 bases from J, with 11 bases between. The germline V gene encodes CDR1 LGHNA and CDR2 YSLEER. CDR3 coding DNA: TGCGCCAGCAGCCCCGCGGGGTCCGGAAACACCATATATTTT. As protein: CASSPAGSGNTIYF.

The chain combines TRBV19 with TRBJ1-6; no definite D call. Germline V gene lookup returns CDR1 LNHDA and CDR2 SQIVND (reference sequence). The length of the CDR3 is 15 residues. V was pared by 3 bases and J by 3 bases, with 9 bases between. The chain's CDR3 is CASSMGELYNSPLHF. The CDR3, as DNA: TGTGCCAGTAGTATGGGAGAACTCTATAATTCACCCCTCCACTTT.

The rearrangement links TRBV9 to TRBJ2-2; 8 nucleotides match TRBD2. From germline, CDR1 is SGDLS and CDR2 YYNGEE. V gave up 0 bases and J gave up 3 bases; unmatched junction bases: 13. The CDR3 has 19 residues. As DNA, the CDR3 is TGTGCCAGCAGCGTAGCTGAAGTGGAGCGGGAGTGGTACACCGGGGAGCTGTTTTTT. This sequence encodes CASSVAEVEREWYTGELFF. Combining the CDR3 with reference TRBV9 and TRBJ2-2 gives the whole variable domain DSGVTQTPKHLITATGQRVTLRCSPRSGDLSVYWYQQSLDQGLQFLIQYYNGEERAKGNILERFSAQQFPDLHSELNLSSLELGDSALYFCASSVAEVEREWYTGELFFGEGSRLTVL.

This chain connects TRBV2 to TRBJ1-3; D is unresolved. Looked up from germline, CDR1 is SNHLY and CDR2 is FYNNEI. The CDR3 consists of 15 residues. Trimming pared 2 bases from V and 0 bases from J, leaving 8 bases between. The CDR3 loop is CASSENLASGNTIYF. The CDR3 region has the DNA TGTGCCAGCAGTGAAAATTTGGCCTCTGGAAACACCATATATTTT. The entire variable domain, with the rest obtained from reference TRBV2 and TRBJ1-3, is as follows: EPEVTQTPSHQVTQMGQEVILRCVPISNHLYFYWYRQILGQKVEFLVSFYNNEISEKSEIFDDQFSVERPDGSNFTLKIRSTKLEDSAMYFCASSENLASGNTIYFGEGSWLTVV.

This rearrangement joins TRBV5-1 to TRBJ2-5; D tentatively reads TRBD1 or TRBD2 (5 bases each). Germline V gene sequence: CDR1 SGHRS, CDR2 YFSETQ. V gave up 2 bases and J gave up 3 bases, with 29 bases separating them. The CDR3 length is 20 residues. The CDR3 nucleotides are TGCGCCAGCAGCTTAAGGGGTTTTTCCTTCTTTCGGGAATCGAAAGAGACCCAGTACTTC. Encoded protein: CASSLRGFSFFRESKETQYF.

The gene calls are TRBV5-1 and TRBJ1-4; D may be TRBD1 (5 bases). Germline values: CDR1 SGHRS, CDR2 YFSETQ. The germline V and J ends were trimmed by 5 bases and 5 bases, with 16 bases remaining between them. The CDR3 totals 15 residues. This CDR3 is CASRDLGGINEKLFF. DNA of the CDR3: TGCGCCAGCAGAGACCTTGGGGGGATAAATGAAAAACTGTTTTTT. Full variable domain (missing parts from reference TRBV5-1 and TRBJ1-4): KAGVTQTPRYLIKTRGQQVTLSCSPISGHRSVSWYQQTPGQGLQFLFEYFSETQRNKGNFPGRFSGRQFSNSRSEMNVSTLELGDSALYLCASRDLGGINEKLFFGSGTQLSVL.